The 32 T cell receptor beta chains below come from one sample, sequenced in a study of CD8+CD57+ T cells in acquired aplastic anemia. The study profiled TCR beta VDJ and CDR3 using genomic DNA as template. TCRdb called the reads again in MiXCR, with one record for every CDR3 protein. The sample yields roughly 160,000 distinct CDR3 sequences, around 48% seen once. Those patients picked for sequencing had displayed CD8+CD57+ cell expansion on flow cytometry. The sequencing input was sorted CD4+, CD8+, or CD8+CD57+ T cells (not recorded which) from PBMCs. The receptors derive from a human donor with aplastic anemia.

This clonotype came up many times. The chain uses TRBV19 and TRBJ1-2; D might be TRBD1 (6 bases). Germline V gives CDR1 LNHDA, CDR2 SQIVND (reference sequence). Trimming removed 1 base from V and 5 bases from J, with 14 bases in between. The CDR3 runs 15 residues. As DNA, the CDR3 is TGTGCCAGTAGTATAGGTCTCAGGGGCGGATATGGCTACACCTTC. This encodes CASSIGLRGGYGYTF.

The sample holds many counts of this clonotype. The chain carries TRBV28 and TRBJ2-5; D gene ambiguous. Germline V gene lookup returns CDR1 MDHEN and CDR2 SYDVKM. The V end lost 2 bases, the J end lost 4 bases, and 14 bases lay between the germline ends. The CDR3 is 15 amino acids. The CDR3 sequence is CASSLPGGRRETQYF. DNA for the CDR3: TGTGCCAGCAGTTTACCGGGCGGAAGACGAGAGACCCAGTACTTC.

This clonotype occurred many times. This chain connects TRBV6-6 to TRBJ2-7; D unresolved. The CDR3 has 14 residues. V was trimmed by 0 bases and J by 1 base, leaving 7 bases between them. The germline gives CDR1 MNHNY, CDR2 SVGAGI (reference sequence). The CDR3 sequence: CASSYSGSSYEQYF. Written as DNA, the CDR3 is TGTGCCAGCAGTTACTCGGGCAGTTCCTACGAGCAGTACTTC.

This clonotype was counted between two and nine times. The chain is built from TRBV15 and TRBJ1-1; D remains unclear. Trimming shortened V by 5 bases and J by 11 bases, and 15 bases separated the two germline ends. Per the germline V gene, CDR1 is LNHNV and CDR2 is YYDKDF (reference sequence). CDR3 size: 12 residues. Written as DNA, the CDR3 is TGTGCCACCAGCGGAACGGCAGGACCGGCTTTCTTT. Translating it yields CATSGTAGPAFF.

This clonotype was counted at least ten times. V gene TRBV7-8 combines with J gene TRBJ1-5, with 7 bases lining up with TRBD1. V shed 5 bases and J 7 bases; nucleotides not matched to a gene: 8. The V gene's germline CDR1 is SGHVS and CDR2 FQNEAQ. The CDR3 consists of 14 residues. CDR3 sequence: CASSVQGTEQPQHF. CDR3 nucleotide sequence: TGTGCCAGCAGCGTACAGGGGACGGAGCAGCCCCAGCATTTT.

This clonotype showed up just a few times. Here the CDR3 DNA reads TGTGCCAGCAGTGCCGGGACTAGGTCTCGGGATGAGCAGTTCTTC. This gives the protein CASSAGTRSRDEQFF. The chain combines TRBV6-4 with TRBJ2-1, with 8 bases that match TRBD2. J was trimmed by 8 bases and V by 4 bases; bases with no gene match: 10. This CDR3 has 15 amino acids. Germline CDR1 MRHNA, CDR2 SNTAGT.

This clonotype was found many times. This chain connects TRBV25-1 to TRBJ1-5, with D possibly TRBD1 on 6 matching bases. In germline, CDR1 is MGHDK, CDR2 SYGVNS. This CDR3 contains 17 residues. Trimming cost V 5 bases and J 9 bases, with 26 bases left between them. For the CDR3, the DNA is TGTGCCAGCAGTCCAGCCATCTGGGACACCCGGGATCCGCCCCAGCATTTT. Protein sequence: CASSPAIWDTRDPPQHF.

Regarding this clonotype: A much larger clone lies one base from this, so it may be a read error. V gene TRBV6-1 combines with J gene TRBJ2-1; D gene ambiguous. V dropped 5 bases and J dropped 3 bases, with 11 bases sitting between them. The CDR3 totals 14 residues. Germline CDR1 and CDR2: MNHNS and SASEGT. CDR3 region: CASSHRTLYNEQFF. Written as DNA, the CDR3 is TGTGCCAGCAGTCATCGGACCCTCTACAATGAGCAGTTCTTC.

The chain uses TRBV24-1 and TRBJ2-3; the D gene is possibly TRBD1 (6 bases). The CDR3 runs 12 residues. Germline V gives CDR1 KGHDR, CDR2 SFDVKD. Trimming took 7 bases from V and 8 from J, leaving 12 bases between them. The CDR3 region is CATSRQDSTQYF. Here the CDR3 DNA reads TGTGCCACCAGCAGACAGGACTCTACGCAGTATTTT.

This clonotype is deemed medium-sized (0.01 to 0.1%). The V call is TRBV29-1, the J call TRBJ1-1, with D possibly matching TRBD1 (5 bases). The CDR3 covers 13 residues. Germline lookup yields CDR1 SQVTM and CDR2 ANQGSEA. Trimming took 5 bases from V and 6 from J, leaving 16 bases between them. The DNA for the CDR3 is TGCAGCGTTAACCCTCGCCCGGGGGCTGAAGCTTTCTTT. Translated, it gives CSVNPRPGAEAFF.

The chain employs TRBV9 and TRBJ2-7; D remains ambiguous. This CDR3 contains 14 residues. V shed 4 bases and J shed 1 base, with 12 bases lying between them. CDR1 SGDLS and CDR2 YYNGEE come from the germline V gene. CDR3 residues: CASSPRPDSYEQYF. Written as DNA, the CDR3 is TGTGCCAGCAGCCCGCGTCCGGATTCCTACGAGCAGTACTTC.

This clonotype was counted at least ten times. The chain has TRBV2 and TRBJ1-6; 8 positions match TRBD1. The CDR3 is 14 residues long. Per germline, CDR1 SNHLY and CDR2 FYNNEI. Germline trimming cut 5 bases from V and 5 bases from J; bases unmatched to any gene: 2. The CDR3 nucleotides are TGTGCCAGCAGTCCGGACAGGGATAATTCACCCCTCCACTTT. Protein: CASSPDRDNSPLHF.

In regard to this clonotype: Sequence at one end of the junction differs from germline and may be a read error. The gene calls are TRBV2 and TRBJ1-6; 7 nucleotides align to TRBD1. This CDR3 spans 14 amino acids. In germline, CDR1 is SNHLY, CDR2 FYNNEI. The CDR3 DNA reads as TGTGCCAGCAGTGTAGAGACAGGGTTATCACCCCCCCACTTT. Its protein is CASSVETGLSPPHF.

This clonotype showed up many times. The V gene is TRBV5-1, the J gene TRBJ2-7; D is possibly TRBD2 (6 bases). The CDR3 has 14 residues. V was pared by 6 bases and J by 2 bases, with 15 bases between. Germline CDR1 SGHRS, CDR2 YFSETQ. The CDR3 protein is CASTTVSGTYEQYF. The DNA for the CDR3 is TGCGCCAGCACCACAGTTAGCGGTACCTACGAGCAGTACTTC. The full variable domain, completed using reference TRBV5-1 and TRBJ2-7, is KAGVTQTPRYLIKTRGQQVTLSCSPISGHRSVSWYQQTPGQGLQFLFEYFSETQRNKGNFPGRFSGRQFSNSRSEMNVSTLELGDSALYLCASTTVSGTYEQYFGPGTRLTVT.

This clonotype has just one count. A read error is possible here, since a much larger clone lies one base away. The CDR3 DNA reads as TGTGCCAGCAGCAAACGGGCTACCTACAATGAGCAGTTCTTC. It encodes CASSKRATYNEQFF. V usage is TRBV12-3 or TRBV12-4 and J usage is TRBJ2-1; D is ambiguous. V lost 6 bases to trimming and J lost 2 bases, with 11 bases between them. This CDR3 region has 14 residues.

In its sample, this clonotype was seen many times. The J gene is TRBJ2-7, the V gene TRBV6-4; D is possibly TRBD2 (6 bases). Trimming removed 10 bases from V and 5 bases from J, with 15 bases in between. The CDR3 has 12 amino acids. CDR1 and CDR2 from the germline V gene are MRHNA and SNTAGT. CDR3 in DNA: TGTGCCACCTCGACTAGGAGGGACGAGCAGTACTTC. This translates into CATSTRRDEQYF.

V and J are TRBV24-1 and TRBJ2-5; unclear D gene. CDR1 is KGHDR and CDR2 is SFDVKD in the germline V gene. Trimming took off 3 bases at V and 5 bases at J, with 6 bases between the two ends. The CDR3 consists of 12 residues. CDR3 protein: CATSDLKETQYF. CDR3 bases: TGTGCCACCAGTGATCTGAAGGAGACCCAGTACTTC.

Regarding this clonotype: A read error may produce the germline difference seen at one junction end. The J gene is TRBJ2-7, the V gene TRBV10-3; 7 positions agree with TRBD2. This CDR3 region has 15 residues. The germline CDR1 and CDR2 sequences are ENHRY and SYGVKD. The CDR3 region has the DNA TGTGCCATTAGTGATTTGTACCAGCGGGGCTACGAGCAGTACTTC. Translated, it gives CAISDLYQRGYEQYF.

The chain links TRBV6-5 to TRBJ2-7; D is perhaps TRBD1 or TRBD2 (5 bases each). Looked up from germline, CDR1 is MNHEY and CDR2 is SVGAGI. The V gene lost 2 bases and the J gene lost 6 bases, with 17 bases spanning the gap. This CDR3 is 15 amino acids long. The CDR3, as DNA: TGTGCCAGCAGTTACCCTCCAGGGAGTGGGGGCGAGCAGTACTTC. This translates into CASSYPPGSGGEQYF.

At least ten counts were recorded for this clonotype. The chain carries TRBV9 and TRBJ2-3, with D perhaps TRBD2 (6 bases). V lost 3 bases to trimming and J lost 2 bases, with 13 bases between them. The germline V gene encodes CDR1 SGDLS and CDR2 YYNGEE. The length of the CDR3 is 15 residues. CDR3 protein: CASSGTSRATDTQYF. CDR3 bases: TGTGCCAGCAGCGGTACTAGCAGGGCCACAGATACGCAGTATTTT.

As regards this clonotype: Germline is not matched at one junction end, which may reflect a read error. This rearrangement joins TRBV4-2 to TRBJ2-1; possibly TRBD2 for D (6 bases). Germline lookup yields CDR1 LGHNA and CDR2 YNFKEQ. The CDR3 covers 17 residues. CDR3 in DNA: TGTGCCAGCAGCGATCCCTCGCTAGCGAGATCCTACGATGAGCAGTTCTTC. Protein product: CASSDPSLARSYDEQFF.

This clonotype was picked up many times. The V gene is TRBV5-1, the J gene TRBJ2-3; D ambiguous. Per the germline V gene, CDR1 is SGHRS and CDR2 is YFSETQ. The CDR3 runs to 14 residues. V lost 0 bases, J lost 0 bases, and 5 bases lay in between. In nucleotides, the CDR3 is TGCGCCAGCAGCTTGGGAGATAGCACAGATACGCAGTATTTT. It translates to CASSLGDSTDTQYF.

The rearrangement uses TRBV19 and TRBJ2-5; 7 bases line up with TRBD1. The CDR3 totals 13 residues. V was clipped by 5 bases and J by 9 bases; unmatched bases: 9. Germline V gives CDR1 LNHDA, CDR2 SQIVND (reference sequence). The CDR3 loop reads CASSSQGNQPQYF. CDR3 bases: TGTGCCAGTAGTTCACAGGGGAATCAGCCCCAGTACTTC.

This chain uses TRBV24-1 with TRBJ1-1; possibly TRBD1 for D (6 bases). V lost 4 bases, J lost 11 bases, and 19 bases lay in between. Germline V CDR1 and CDR2: KGHDR, SFDVKD. CDR3 length: 14 residues. The DNA for the CDR3 is TGTGCCACCAGTGACTCAGTCGGGACAACGGGGGCTTTCTTT. Translated: CATSDSVGTTGAFF.

This clonotype was seen many times. The V and J genes are TRBV6-1 and TRBJ2-7; D is possibly TRBD2 (5 bases). This CDR3 is built from 14 residues. Germline CDR1 reads MNHNS; CDR2 reads SASEGT. With 5 bases removed from V and 0 bases from J, the gap between germline ends came to 11 bases. Here the CDR3 reads CASSPQRNSYEQYF. In DNA form, the CDR3 reads TGTGCCAGCAGTCCCCAGCGGAACTCCTACGAGCAGTACTTC.

This clonotype was found many times. The chain employs TRBV25-1 and TRBJ2-5, with TRBD2 matching over 10 bases. CDR1 and CDR2 from the germline V gene are MGHDK and SYGVNS. There are 16 residues in the CDR3. With V trimmed by 3 bases and J by 7 bases, 11 bases remained unmatched. The DNA of the CDR3 is TGTGCCAGCAGTGAGTCGTTAGCGGGAGGCTTAGGGACCCAGTACTTC. Amino acid sequence: CASSESLAGGLGTQYF.

The J gene is TRBJ2-7, the V gene TRBV24-1; the D is unclear. The germline V and J ends were trimmed by 6 bases and 2 bases, with 13 bases remaining between them. Germline V gene lookup returns CDR1 KGHDR and CDR2 SFDVKD. The CDR3 contains 14 residues. The chain's CDR3 is CATSPSDGPYEQYF. CDR3 in DNA: TGTGCCACCAGTCCCAGTGATGGCCCCTACGAGCAGTACTTC.

Comments on this clonotype: With a much larger clone just one base away, this may be a read error. The conserved phenylalanine or tryptophan is not found at the CDR3 terminus, so this likely reflects a read error. The CDR3 sequence: CASSLAQGNTEAFL. For the CDR3, the DNA is TGTGCCAGCAGCTTAGCTCAGGGGAACACTGAAGCTTTCCTT. J is TRBJ1-1 and V is TRBV11-1; D is perhaps TRBD1 (5 bases). From germline, CDR1 is SGHAT and CDR2 FQDESV (reference sequence). V was cut by 0 bases and J by 1 base, with 6 bases left in between. This CDR3 contains 14 residues.

This chain connects TRBV19 to TRBJ2-3, with 9 bases matching TRBD1. Germline values: CDR1 LNHDA, CDR2 SQIVND (reference sequence). The CDR3 spans 12 residues. V was pared by 4 bases and J by 13 bases, with 6 bases of the junction left unmatched. The CDR3 coding sequence is TGTGCCAGTAGTACAACAGGGGGCGGAAAGTATTTT. Its protein is CASSTTGGGKYF.

The gene calls are TRBV7-2 and TRBJ2-5; 9 bases align to TRBD2. The CDR3 has 14 residues. V lost 5 bases and J lost 5; bases outside the gene matches: 6. CDR1 and CDR2 from the germline V gene are SGHTA and FQGNSA. The CDR3 DNA is TGTGCCAGCAGCCTACTAGCGGGTACTGAGACCCAGTACTTC. Amino acids: CASSLLAGTETQYF.

This clonotype was seen at least ten times. The rearrangement joins TRBV5-1 to TRBJ2-3; D unresolved. Germline V lookup: CDR1 SGHRS, CDR2 YFSETQ. The CDR3 extends over 13 amino acids. V gave up 0 bases and J gave up 5 bases, with 7 bases separating them. This CDR3 reads CASSLALRDTQYF. In nucleotides, the CDR3 is TGCGCCAGCAGCTTGGCCCTCCGAGATACGCAGTATTTT.

This clonotype was recorded a few times. The rearrangement joins TRBV10-3 to TRBJ2-7; D assignment may be TRBD1 or TRBD2 (5 bases each). The CDR3 extends over 13 amino acids. V lost 2 bases and J lost 2, with 7 bases in between. CDR1 ENHRY and CDR2 SYGVKD come from the germline V gene. DNA for the CDR3: TGTGCCATCAGTGAGCTGGGGGCCTACGAGCAGTACTTC. It encodes CAISELGAYEQYF.